Below, 18 T cell receptor beta chains from the same sample are listed, as sequenced in a study of patients and donors after allogeneic stem cell transplantation. One entry per CDR3 protein, called by TCRdb with MiXCR from the RT-PCR reads. The data hold approximately 410,000 distinct CDR3 sequences, with 16% observed a single time. Sequenced sample: blood, either unsorted or a sorted T cell fraction (not recorded which). The source is a human donor who was either an allogeneic HSCT recipient or a stem cell or donor lymphocyte infusion donor (not recorded which). It is not recorded whose cells these are; they may come from a transplant donor.

A few counts support this clonotype. The V call is TRBV7-6, the J call TRBJ2-7; D remains ambiguous. V was clipped by 6 bases and J by 0 bases, with 18 bases between them. Germline V gives CDR1 SGHVS, CDR2 FNYEAQ. The CDR3 has 16 residues. CDR3 sequence (DNA): TGTGCCAGCAGTATCCAGTCGGCAGGAAACTCCTACGAGCAGTACTTC. Its protein product is CASSIQSAGNSYEQYF.

V and J are TRBV6-1 and TRBJ2-2, with 10 bases identical to TRBD1. CDR1 is MNHNS, CDR2 SASEGT, per germline. V shed 7 bases and J 5 bases; nucleotides not matched to a gene: 7. The CDR3 has 15 residues. CDR3 DNA sequence: TGTGCCAGCAATGAGGGACAGGGGCGGACCGGGGAGCTGTTTTTT. Translated, it gives CASNEGQGRTGELFF.

This clonotype was seen more than once but under ten times. The chain combines TRBV4-1 with TRBJ2-2; D may correspond to TRBD1 or TRBD2 (5 bases each). The CDR3 length is 15 residues. Germline values: CDR1 MGHRA, CDR2 YSYEKL. V was clipped by 4 bases and J by 8 bases, with 17 bases between them. CDR3 nucleotides: TGCGCCAGCAGCCTCAGGGAGAATGGCGTGGGGGAGCTGTTTTTT. It yields the protein CASSLRENGVGELFF.

This clonotype showed up many times. The chain couples TRBV20-1 to TRBJ1-1; 9 bases map to TRBD1. Trimming took 6 bases from V and 8 from J; bases not matched to a gene: 10. The germline CDR1 and CDR2 sequences are DFQATT and SNEGSKA (reference sequence). This CDR3 has 13 amino acids. Here the CDR3 reads CSARGTGRPEAFF. Written as DNA, the CDR3 is TGCAGTGCGAGGGGGACAGGGAGGCCCGAAGCTTTCTTT.

This sequence joins TRBV5-1 and TRBJ1-1; D is undetermined. Trimming left V 1 base short and J 4 bases short, with 11 bases between. Germline CDR1 and CDR2: SGHRS and YFSETQ. The CDR3 sequence is 14 residues long. CDR3 protein: CASSLKSLSTEAFF. In DNA, the CDR3 is TGCGCCAGCAGCTTGAAGTCTTTGAGCACTGAAGCTTTCTTT.

The chain links TRBV20-1 to TRBJ2-1; the D gene is possibly TRBD2 (5 bases). The CDR3 has 13 residues. V was clipped by 5 bases and J by 10 bases, with 18 bases between them. The V gene's germline CDR1 is DFQATT and CDR2 SNEGSKA (reference sequence). In DNA, the CDR3 is TGCAGTGCTCACGGAACTAGTCTCAGAGAGCAGTTCTTC. Amino acid sequence: CSAHGTSLREQFF.

The sample holds many counts of this clonotype. The chain couples TRBV5-1 to TRBJ1-1; D is perhaps TRBD1 (5 bases). CDR3 length: 14 residues. The V and J ends lost 3 bases and 4 bases respectively, with 13 bases between them. The germline V gene encodes CDR1 SGHRS and CDR2 YFSETQ. The CDR3 here is CASSSRDSLTEAFF. In DNA, the CDR3 is TGCGCCAGCAGCTCCCGGGACTCTCTCACTGAAGCTTTCTTT.

The table lists this clonotype with a few counts. The rearrangement links TRBV19 to TRBJ1-3; no clear D gene. The V gene's germline CDR1 is LNHDA and CDR2 SQIVND (reference sequence). The CDR3 runs to 15 residues. V was trimmed by 8 bases and J by 0 bases, leaving 14 bases between them. The CDR3: CASDLGRHSGNTIYF. DNA of the CDR3: TGTGCCAGTGACCTCGGTCGACACTCTGGAAACACCATATATTTT.

This clonotype has more than one count but fewer than ten. The chain is built from TRBV20-1 and TRBJ1-5, with D possibly TRBD1 on 6 matching bases. V was clipped by 1 base and J by 4 bases, with 14 bases between them. From germline, CDR1 is DFQATT and CDR2 SNEGSKA (reference sequence). This CDR3 has 15 residues. The CDR3, as DNA: TGCAGTGCTAGAGGCATAGGGGGGCGAAATCAGCCCCAGCATTTT. Protein product: CSARGIGGRNQPQHF.

This clonotype showed up just a few times. Sequence at one end of the junction differs from germline and may be a read error. The J gene is TRBJ2-7, the V gene TRBV7-7; D unclear. The CDR3 contains 14 residues. Germline CDR1 SSHAT, CDR2 FNYEAQ (reference sequence). CDR3 loop: CASSSLGLIGEQYF. CDR3 in DNA: TGTGCTAGCAGCTCTCTGGGCCTGATAGGAGAGCAGTACTTC. The whole variable domain, filled in from reference TRBV7-7 and TRBJ2-7, reads GAGVSQSPRYKVTKRGQDVTLRCDPISSHATLYWYQQALGQGPEFLTYFNYEAQPDKSGLPSDRFSAERPEGSISTLTIQRTEQRDSAMYRCASSSLGLIGEQYFGPGTRLTVT.

The chain employs TRBV7-3 and TRBJ2-1; 10 bases map to TRBD2. Germline V CDR1 and CDR2: SGHTA, FQGTGA. This CDR3 contains 15 residues. Germline trimming cut 6 bases from V and 4 bases from J; bases unmatched to any gene: 6. The CDR3 DNA reads TGTGCCAGCAGAGCTGGGACTAGCGAATACAATGAGCAGTTCTTC. Its protein product is CASRAGTSEYNEQFF.

This clonotype was picked up a small number of times. The chain employs TRBV11-2 and TRBJ1-2; D is unclear. Germline-derived CDR1 and CDR2 are SGHAT and FQNNGV. The CDR3 spans 13 residues. The V and J ends lost 4 bases and 0 bases respectively, with 6 bases between them. CDR3 nucleotides: TGTGCCAGCAGCTCACTTCCTAACTATGGCTACACCTTC. Its protein is CASSSLPNYGYTF.

The chain uses TRBV11-3 and TRBJ2-2; 8 bases agree with TRBD1. With V trimmed by 0 bases and J by 5 bases, 5 bases remained unmatched. The CDR3 runs 16 residues. Looked up from germline, CDR1 is SGHNT and CDR2 is YENEEA. The CDR3 reads CASSLDDRGETGELFF. CDR3 DNA sequence: TGTGCCAGCAGCTTAGATGACAGGGGAGAAACCGGGGAGCTGTTTTTT.

This clonotype was detected only a few times. The chain joins TRBV20-1 to TRBJ1-5; 11 bases are a match to TRBD1. With V trimmed by 3 bases and J by 7 bases, 5 bases remained unmatched. The CDR3 covers 14 residues. CDR1 is DFQATT and CDR2 is SNEGSKA in the germline V gene (reference sequence). CDR3 sequence: CSARGDRGVQPQHF. CDR3 coding DNA: TGCAGTGCTAGGGGGGACAGGGGGGTGCAGCCCCAGCATTTT.

This clonotype has more than one count but fewer than ten. The chain uses TRBV14 and TRBJ2-1, with TRBD2 matching over 12 bases. V shed 0 bases, J shed 12 bases, and the junction held 6 bases outside the gene matches. There are 15 residues in the CDR3. The germline V gene has CDR1 SGHDN and CDR2 FVKESK. CDR3 nucleotides: TGTGCCAGCAGCCAAGATCCTAGCGGGGGGGCACTGCAGTTCTTC. As protein: CASSQDPSGGALQFF.

This clonotype showed up just a few times. This chain joins TRBV6-1 and TRBJ2-5; possibly TRBD2 for D (6 bases). The CDR3 has 16 residues. V shed 5 bases and J shed 4 bases, with 20 bases lying between them. The germline gives CDR1 MNHNS, CDR2 SASEGT. The DNA for the CDR3 is TGTGCCAGCAGTCGCAAGACACTAAGGAGGGGAGAGACCCAGTACTTC. It encodes CASSRKTLRRGETQYF.

In this sample, this clonotype turned up many times. The rearrangement joins TRBV12-3 or TRBV12-4 to TRBJ2-4; weak D call: TRBD1 (5 bases). Trimming left V 2 bases short and J 2 bases short, with 16 bases between. This CDR3 is built from 17 residues. CDR3 sequence: CASSLWGRDRSKNIQYF. In DNA, the CDR3 is TGTGCCAGCAGTTTATGGGGCAGGGATCGGTCCAAAAACATTCAGTACTTC.

The table lists this clonotype with a few counts. The V and J genes are TRBV21-1 and TRBJ2-7; the table's D call TRBD2 went unverified against the DNA. TRBV21-1 is a listed pseudogene. This CDR3 region has 16 residues. As DNA, the CDR3 is TGTGCCAGCAGCAAAGGGGAGGGCGACTTCTCCTACGAGCAGTACTTC. Protein: CASSKGEGDFSYEQYF.